These 26 T cell receptor beta chains came from one sample sequenced in a study of shared clonotypes between healthy human individuals. Naive CD8 cells, CD45RO-negative and positively selected for CCR7, excluded terminally differentiated effector memory CD45RA+ cells. Some clones are missing from TCRdb's copy, which holds only in-frame ones; the method was immunoSEQ multiplex PCR. The data hold millions of clones, with about 92% observed a single time. Sequenced sample: naive CD8+ T cells from PBMCs. Every receptor here comes from a young man in good health. Some clones in this sample may be carry-over from other donors' samples.

The gene calls are TRBV19 and TRBJ2-3; D not resolved. Germline CDR1 is LNHDA and CDR2 is SQIVND (reference sequence). Trimming shortened V by 4 bases and J by 10 bases, and 18 bases separated the two germline ends. The length of the CDR3 is 14 residues. CDR3 sequence (DNA): TGTGCCAGTAGTAAGGTCCTAGTCGCCCAAGCGCAGTATTTT. Residues: CASSKVLVAQAQYF. Looking up the rest from reference TRBV19 and TRBJ2-3 gives the full variable domain: DGGITQSPKYLFRKEGQNVTLSCEQNLNHDAMYWYRQDPGQGLRLIYYSQIVNDFQKGDIAEGYSVSREKKESFPLTVTSAQKNPTAFYLCASSKVLVAQAQYFGPGTRLTVL.

This chain joins TRBV10-2 and TRBJ2-7; D is uncertain. V was pared by 4 bases and J by 6 bases, with 19 bases between. This CDR3 is 15 amino acids long. The germline V gene encodes CDR1 WSHSY and CDR2 SAAADI. CDR3 loop: CASSVGIKGNFEQYF. CDR3 DNA sequence: TGCGCCAGCAGTGTTGGAATAAAGGGAAACTTCGAGCAGTACTTC.

The V call is TRBV7-8, the J call TRBJ1-5, with TRBD1 matching over 8 bases. Germline CDR1 reads SGHVS; CDR2 reads FQNEAQ. J was trimmed by 5 bases and V by 2 bases; bases with no gene match: 17. There are 19 residues in the CDR3. CDR3 nucleotide sequence: TGTGCCAGCAGCTTATTAGAGAGGACAGGGATGGGGGCCTATCAGCCCCAGCATTTT. The encoded protein is CASSLLERTGMGAYQPQHF.

V is TRBV4-2 and J is TRBJ2-3, with 8 positions matching TRBD1. The ends lost 2 bases at V and 3 bases at J; junction bases unmatched: 4. The CDR3 extends over 15 amino acids. The germline gives CDR1 LGHNA, CDR2 YNFKEQ. In DNA form, the CDR3 reads TGTGCCAGCAGCCAAAGGACAGGGTGGACAGATACGCAGTATTTT. Its translation is CASSQRTGWTDTQYF.

The chain couples TRBV7-9 to TRBJ2-1; 8 bases map to TRBD1. The CDR3 spans 15 residues. CDR1 and CDR2 (germline): SEHNR, FQNEAQ (reference sequence). The junction had 6 bases not matched to a gene; V was cut back by 4 bases and J by 4 bases. CDR3 in amino acids: CASSSNRGRYNEQFF. CDR3 nucleotides: TGTGCCAGCAGCTCGAACAGGGGGAGATACAATGAGCAGTTCTTC.

This chain joins TRBV25-1 and TRBJ2-1, with D uncertain. V lost 7 bases and J lost 4, with 17 bases in between. CDR1 is MGHDK, CDR2 SYGVNS, per germline. The CDR3 loop spans 15 amino acids. The chain's CDR3 is CASTEGSSRYNEQFF. The CDR3 DNA is TGTGCCAGCACCGAAGGTAGCTCAAGGTACAATGAGCAGTTCTTC.

This chain links TRBV29-1 with TRBJ1-2; D gene unclear. V lost 7 bases to trimming and J lost 10 bases, with 7 bases between them. The germline CDR1 and CDR2 sequences are SQVTM and ANQGSEA. The CDR3 loop spans 8 amino acids. DNA of the CDR3: TGCAGCGCCGACGCCTACACCTTC. The encoded protein is CSADAYTF.

This CDR3 is CASSLLGGNTIYF. The CDR3 DNA reads TGTGCCAGCAGCTTATTAGGTGGAAACACCATATATTTT. The chain employs TRBV11-2 and TRBJ1-3, with D unclear. CDR1 SGHAT and CDR2 FQNNGV come from the germline V gene. This CDR3 region has 13 residues. With 2 bases removed from V and 3 bases from J, the gap between germline ends came to 5 bases. Full variable domain (remainder filled in from reference TRBV11-2 and TRBJ1-3): EAGVAQSPRYKIIEKRQSVAFWCNPISGHATLYWYQQILGQGPKLLIQFQNNGVVDDSQLPKDRFSAERLKGVDSTLKIQPAKLEDSAVYLCASSLLGGNTIYFGEGSWLTVV.

The chain carries TRBV6-6 and TRBJ1-2, with 7 bases lining up with TRBD1. The V gene end was trimmed by 10 bases and the J gene end by 8 bases; junction bases not matched to a gene: 7. The CDR3 loop spans 11 amino acids. Germline lookup yields CDR1 MNHNY and CDR2 SVGAGI (reference sequence). The CDR3 DNA reads as TGTGCCACACGACAGGGATGGGGCTACACCTTC. This encodes CATRQGWGYTF.

The chain employs TRBV7-2 and TRBJ1-1; D might be TRBD1 (5 bases). The CDR3 is 16 residues long. The ends were cut back, 2 bases at V and 3 bases at J, with 16 bases in the middle. The germline CDR1 and CDR2 sequences are SGHTA and FQGNSA. The CDR3 region is CASSLRGARVDTEAFF. The DNA of the CDR3 is TGTGCCAGCAGCTTACGAGGAGCCAGGGTGGACACTGAAGCTTTCTTT.

As for this clone: Other DNA sequences in this sample translate to the same CDR3. CDR3 coding DNA: TGTGCCAGCCGGGGCAACTCCTACGAGCAGTACTTC. This translates into CASRGNSYEQYF. The V call is TRBV19, the J call TRBJ2-7; the D call may be TRBD1 or TRBD2 (5 bases each). The germline gives CDR1 LNHDA, CDR2 SQIVND (reference sequence). The length of the CDR3 is 12 residues. The V end lost 9 bases, the J end lost 0 bases, and 9 bases lay between the germline ends.

The rearrangement links TRBV6-5 to TRBJ2-2; TRBD2 is a possible D gene (5 bases). This CDR3 is built from 12 residues. In germline, CDR1 is MNHEY, CDR2 SVGAGI. Trimming removed 10 bases at V and 1 base at J, with 7 bases between. The CDR3 nucleotides are TGTGCCACAAGCGGGAACACCGGGGAGCTGTTTTTT. It yields the protein CATSGNTGELFF.

The count of this clone is one. This chain links TRBV4-2 with TRBJ2-5; no definite D call. Germline loops: CDR1 LGHNA, CDR2 YNFKEQ. The CDR3 length is 14 residues. V lost 4 bases and J lost 5, with 14 bases in between. CDR3 in amino acids: CASSPASPSETQYF. In DNA, the CDR3 is TGTGCCAGCAGCCCGGCCTCGCCTTCTGAGACCCAGTACTTC.

This chain links TRBV7-9 with TRBJ2-1; the D gene is possibly TRBD2 (6 bases). The V and J ends lost 5 bases and 0 bases respectively, with 23 bases between them. This CDR3 comprises 19 residues. The V gene's germline CDR1 is SEHNR and CDR2 FQNEAQ (reference sequence). The DNA for the CDR3 is TGTGCCAGCAGCCCGCGCTCCACTGGCGGGGTTCACTCCTACAATGAGCAGTTCTTC. This gives the protein CASSPRSTGGVHSYNEQFF.

This clone is a singleton in its sample. This chain connects TRBV2 to TRBJ1-1; D uncertain. Germline lookup yields CDR1 SNHLY and CDR2 FYNNEI. The V end was cut by 3 bases, the J end by 5 bases, with 13 bases between. This CDR3 contains 14 residues. The DNA for the CDR3 is TGTGCCAGCAGTGAGGCCAAAGGATCGACTGAAGCTTTCTTT. Translating gives CASSEAKGSTEAFF. Supplemented by reference TRBV2 and TRBJ1-1, the full variable domain reads EPEVTQTPSHQVTQMGQEVILRCVPISNHLYFYWYRQILGQKVEFLVSFYNNEISEKSEIFDDQFSVERPDGSNFTLKIRSTKLEDSAMYFCASSEAKGSTEAFFGQGTRLTVV.

The genes are TRBV7-2 and TRBJ1-2; a possible D gene is TRBD1 (5 bases). The germline V gene has CDR1 SGHTA and CDR2 FQGNSA. The CDR3 is 14 amino acids. V was cut by 5 bases and J by 6 bases, with 16 bases left in between. DNA for the CDR3: TGTGCCAGCAGCCCGGGACCGCGGGGGGATGGCTACACCTTC. It specifies CASSPGPRGDGYTF.

The CDR3 protein is CASSFPGLAYEQYF. In nucleotides, the CDR3 is TGTGCCAGCAGTTTTCCGGGACTTGCCTACGAGCAGTACTTC. This chain connects TRBV28 to TRBJ2-7; weak D call: TRBD2 (6 bases). The CDR3 runs to 14 residues. V was pared by 3 bases and J by 2 bases, with 11 bases between. Germline values: CDR1 MDHEN, CDR2 SYDVKM.

The chain is built from TRBV18 and TRBJ2-7, with 8 positions matching TRBD2. Germline V gives CDR1 KGHSH, CDR2 LQKENI. This CDR3 is built from 13 residues. Trimming removed 3 bases from V and 4 bases from J; junction bases left unmatched: 2. The CDR3, as DNA: TGTGCCAGCTCACCTGGGACTAGATACGAGCAGTACTTC. This encodes CASSPGTRYEQYF.

The chain links TRBV11-2 to TRBJ1-4; TRBD1 is a possible D gene (5 bases). Germline V CDR1 and CDR2: SGHAT, FQNNGV. The germline V and J ends were trimmed by 1 base and 7 bases, with 13 bases remaining between them. This CDR3 comprises 15 residues. CDR3 protein: CASSLGGSVGEKLFF. In DNA, the CDR3 is TGTGCCAGCAGCTTAGGGGGCAGTGTTGGTGAAAAACTGTTTTTT.

V is TRBV7-8 and J is TRBJ2-7, with 12 bases fitting TRBD2. J lost 7 bases, V lost 5 bases, and 15 bases had no gene match. CDR3 length: 17 residues. The germline V gene has CDR1 SGHVS and CDR2 FQNEAQ. CDR3: CASSPEEGLAGPIEQYF. For the CDR3, the DNA is TGTGCCAGCAGCCCCGAAGAAGGACTAGCGGGGCCCATTGAGCAGTACTTC.

The chain joins TRBV7-2 to TRBJ2-7; D tentatively reads TRBD1 or TRBD2 (5 bases each). This CDR3 spans 13 amino acids. The V end lost 0 bases, the J end lost 6 bases, and 9 bases lay between the germline ends. The germline gives CDR1 SGHTA, CDR2 FQGNSA. This CDR3 is CASSLAPGPEQYF. The DNA for the CDR3 is TGTGCCAGCAGCTTAGCCCCGGGGCCCGAGCAGTACTTC.

The V call is TRBV28, the J call TRBJ1-1; TRBD1 matches 7 bases. CDR1 is MDHEN and CDR2 is SYDVKM in the germline V gene. Losses at the gene ends were 6 bases for V and 4 bases for J; bases not matched to a gene: 8. The length of the CDR3 is 14 residues. CDR3 bases: TGTGCCAGCAGCCTCGACAGGGAGGCCACTGAAGCTTTCTTT. Translated, it gives CASSLDREATEAFF.

In DNA form, the CDR3 reads TGTGCCAGCAGCCAAGCGGGCCCGGGATACGAGCAGTACTTC. Translated: CASSQAGPGYEQYF. The chain links TRBV4-2 to TRBJ2-7, with a tentative D call TRBD2 (5 bases). The CDR3 consists of 14 residues. Trimming shortened V by 1 base and J by 4 bases, and 11 bases separated the two germline ends. Germline assignment: CDR1 LGHNA and CDR2 YNFKEQ.

This CDR3 reads CASTPASSYNEQFF. CDR3 DNA: TGTGCCAGCACCCCAGCTAGCTCCTACAATGAGCAGTTCTTC. V and J are TRBV14 and TRBJ2-1; no clear D gene. The germline V gene encodes CDR1 SGHDN and CDR2 FVKESK. V lost 7 bases to trimming and J lost 0 bases, with 10 bases between them. The CDR3 length is 14 residues.

The V and J genes are TRBV7-8 and TRBJ2-2; no definite D call. V was pared by 0 bases and J by 2 bases, with 13 bases between. Germline CDR1 and CDR2: SGHVS and FQNEAQ. The CDR3 spans 17 residues. CDR3 in DNA: TGTGCCAGCAGCTTAGCCCTAATAAAGCCTAACACCGGGGAGCTGTTTTTT. Protein sequence: CASSLALIKPNTGELFF.

V gene TRBV9 combines with J gene TRBJ2-2; 9 bases are shared with TRBD2. From germline, CDR1 is SGDLS and CDR2 YYNGEE. This CDR3 spans 17 amino acids. Unmatched junction bases numbered 14, after V lost 4 bases and J lost 7 bases. The CDR3 DNA sequence: TGTGCCAGCAGCCCCTGGGGGACTAGCAGAAGGGGCGGGGAGCTGTTTTTT. This sequence encodes CASSPWGTSRRGGELFF.